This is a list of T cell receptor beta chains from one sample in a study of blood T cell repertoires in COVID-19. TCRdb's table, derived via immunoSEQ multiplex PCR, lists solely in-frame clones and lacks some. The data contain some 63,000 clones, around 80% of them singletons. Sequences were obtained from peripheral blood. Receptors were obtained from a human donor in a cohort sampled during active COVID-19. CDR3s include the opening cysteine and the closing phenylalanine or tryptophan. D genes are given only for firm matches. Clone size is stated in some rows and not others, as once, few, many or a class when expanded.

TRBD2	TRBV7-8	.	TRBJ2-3	TGTGCCAGCAGCTTAGTTCGGCTAGCGGGGGATACGCAGTATTTT	CASSLVRLAGDTQYF
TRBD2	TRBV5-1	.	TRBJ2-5	TGCGCCAGCAGGAGGGGCTGGGAGGGAAACCAAGAGACCCAGTACTTC	CASRRGWEGNQETQYF
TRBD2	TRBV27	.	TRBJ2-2	TGTGCCAGCAGTGCGGGACTAGCGGATAACACCGGGGAGCTGTTTTTT	CASSAGLADNTGELFF
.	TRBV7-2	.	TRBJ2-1	TGTGCCAGCAGCTTCTCACAGATACAGTTCTTC	CASSFSQIQFF
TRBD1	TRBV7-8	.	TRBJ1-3	TGTGCCAGCAGCTCCAGACAGGGGCCGGGAAACACCATATATTTT	CASSSRQGPGNTIYF
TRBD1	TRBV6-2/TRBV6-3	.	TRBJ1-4	TGTGCCAGCAGCTGGGGCAGGGGGCTTACGAATGAAAAACTGTTTTTT	CASSWGRGLTNEKLFF
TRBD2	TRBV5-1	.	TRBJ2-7	TGCGCCAGCAGGAGTCGGACTAGCGGGATGTACGAGCAGTACTTC	CASRSRTSGMYEQYF
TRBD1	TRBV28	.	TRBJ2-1	TGTGCCAGCAGGTGGGACAGCCCGGGCAATGAGCAGTTCTTC	CASRWDSPGNEQFF
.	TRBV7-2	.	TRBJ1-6	TGTGCCAGCAGCAGACTCCAGAGGAGCTCCTATAATTCACCCCTCCACTTT	CASSRLQRSSYNSPLHF
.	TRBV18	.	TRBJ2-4	TGTGCCAGCTCACGGTATGAGGGGGACGTTCAGTACTTC	CASSRYEGDVQYF
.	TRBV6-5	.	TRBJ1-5	TGTGCCAGCAGTCACACAGGTCTTAGCAATCAGCCCCAGCATTTT	CASSHTGLSNQPQHF
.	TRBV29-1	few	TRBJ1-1	TGCAGCGTCGGCGTGGGGAGGGGGACTGAAGCTTTCTTT	CSVGVGRGTEAFF
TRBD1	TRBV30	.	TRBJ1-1	TGTGCCTGGGACAGGGGGATGAACACTGAAGCTTTCTTT	CAWDRGMNTEAFF
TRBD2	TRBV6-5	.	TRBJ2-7	TGTGCCAGCACCGCGGGAGGGCGCTACGAGCAGTACTTC	CASTAGGRYEQYF
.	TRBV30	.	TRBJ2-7	TGTGCCTGGAGTAATCCGTATAGGGACACCAAATTCGAGCAGTACTTC	CAWSNPYRDTKFEQYF
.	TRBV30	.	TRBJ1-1	TGTGCCTGGACCAGCAGGAGGACTGAAGCTTTCTTT	CAWTSRRTEAFF
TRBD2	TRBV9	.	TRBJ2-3	TGTGCCAGCAGCGTAGTTATAGCGGGGAGCACAGATACGCAGTATTTT	CASSVVIAGSTDTQYF
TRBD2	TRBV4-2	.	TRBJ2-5	TGTGCCAGCAGCCGAGCGGGAGTAGGAGAGACCCAGTACTTC	CASSRAGVGETQYF
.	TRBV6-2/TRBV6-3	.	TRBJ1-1	TGTGCCAGCAGTTACAGGGGAAGGGAAGCTTTCTTT	CASSYRGREAFF
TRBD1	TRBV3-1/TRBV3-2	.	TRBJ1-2	TGTGCCAGCAGCCAACGGGACAGGGAGGCGAGGGGCTACACCTTC	CASSQRDREARGYTF
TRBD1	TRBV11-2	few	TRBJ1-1	TGTGCCAGCAGCTTAAATGACAGGGGGAGAGCTTTCTTT	CASSLNDRGRAFF
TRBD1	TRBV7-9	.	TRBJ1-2	TGTGCCAGCAGCTGGGGGGACAGGGACTCTGGCTACACCTTC	CASSWGDRDSGYTF
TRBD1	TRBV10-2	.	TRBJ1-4	TGCGCCAGCAGTGAAGGGGGGACAGGGAAGGAAAAACTGTTTTTT	CASSEGGTGKEKLFF
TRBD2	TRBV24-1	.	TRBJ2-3	TGTGCCACCAGTGATTTAGCTAGCGGGATTTCAGATACGCAGTATTTT	CATSDLASGISDTQYF
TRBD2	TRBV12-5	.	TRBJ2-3	TGTGCTAGCCAGACTAGCGGGAGTGTCGGTGCGCAGTATTTT	CASQTSGSVGAQYF
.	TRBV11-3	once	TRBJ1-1	TGTGCCAGCAGCTCCGGGTCGCGTTATGAAGCTTTCTTT	CASSSGSRYEAFF
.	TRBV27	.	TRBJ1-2	TGTGCCAGCAGCTCCAGCGGCGATGGTGATGGCTACACCTTC	CASSSSGDGDGYTF
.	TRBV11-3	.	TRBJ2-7	TGTGCCAGCAGCCCCTATCAACAGTTCACCTACGAGCAGTACTTC	CASSPYQQFTYEQYF
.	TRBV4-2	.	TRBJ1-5	TGTGCCAGCAGCCAACGGGACACTAATCAGCCCCAGCATTTT	CASSQRDTNQPQHF
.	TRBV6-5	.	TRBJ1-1	TGTGCCAGCAGGCTCAGGGATACACATGAAGCTTTCTTT	CASRLRDTHEAFF
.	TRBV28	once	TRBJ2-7	TGTGCCAGCAGATCCACCGGATCGGTGACTTACGAGCAGTACTTC	CASRSTGSVTYEQYF
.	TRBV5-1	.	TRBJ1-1	TGCGCCAGCAGCCCTACGCTCCTACGACAGCAGAACACTGAAGCTTTCTTT	CASSPTLLRQQNTEAFF
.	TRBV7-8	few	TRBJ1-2	TGTGCCAGCAGCGATAGGGACATTGGGAACTATGGCTACACCTTC	CASSDRDIGNYGYTF
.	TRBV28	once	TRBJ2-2	TGTGCCAGCAGTTTAGCGACCGGGGAGCTGTTTTTT	CASSLATGELFF
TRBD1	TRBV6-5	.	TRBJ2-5	TGTGCCAGCAGTTTCCGACAGGGGTGGCGAGAGACCCAGTACTTC	CASSFRQGWRETQYF
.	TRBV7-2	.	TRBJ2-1	TGTGCCAGCAGCTTACCACAGGGTTGGAATGAGCAGTTCTTC	CASSLPQGWNEQFF
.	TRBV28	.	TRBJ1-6	TGTGCCAGCAAAGGAGGATCCCAAAATAATTCACCCCTCCACTTT	CASKGGSQNNSPLHF
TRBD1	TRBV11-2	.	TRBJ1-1	TGTGCCAGCAGCACCCAGACAGGGTACAACATGAACACTGAAGCTTTCTTT	CASSTQTGYNMNTEAFF
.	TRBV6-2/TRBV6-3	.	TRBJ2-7	TGTGCCAGCAGTTCCTCTAGAGGCGAGCAGTACTTC	CASSSSRGEQYF
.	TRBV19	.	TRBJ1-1	TGTGCCAGTAGTATTGTTGGACTCCGAGGGGGAGCTTTCTTT	CASSIVGLRGGAFF
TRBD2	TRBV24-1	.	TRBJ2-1	TGTGCCACCAGTGACGCCTCGGGACTAGCATATGAGCAGTTCTTC	CATSDASGLAYEQFF
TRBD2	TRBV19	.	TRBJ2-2	TGTGCCAGTAGTGCGCCGGGTAGCGGGACCGGGGAGCTGTTTTTT	CASSAPGSGTGELFF
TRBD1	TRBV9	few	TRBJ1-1	TGTGCCAGCAGCGCGCGACAGGGTTGGACTGAAGCTTTCTTT	CASSARQGWTEAFF
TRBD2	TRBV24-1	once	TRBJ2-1	TGTGCCACCAGTGATTTGCAAATCGAGGCTAGCGGGAGTCTATTCTCCTACAATGAGCAGTTCTTC	CATSDLQIEASGSLFSYNEQFF
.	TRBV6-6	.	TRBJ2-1	TGTGCCAGCAGTTCTGGGCGGCCCCAGGGGCACAATGAGCAGTTCTTC	CASSSGRPQGHNEQFF
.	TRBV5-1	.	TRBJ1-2	TGCGCCAGCAGCTTGGCCCTAGGGGTGGGTGGCTACACCTTC	CASSLALGVGGYTF
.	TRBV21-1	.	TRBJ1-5	TGTGCCAGCAGCAAAGCTCCGGGACAGGGTTCCCAGCCCCAGCATTTT	CASSKAPGQGSQPQHF
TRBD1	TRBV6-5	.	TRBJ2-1	TGTGCCAGCAGTTACCCAGGACAGGGGATAGATGAGCAGTTCTTC	CASSYPGQGIDEQFF
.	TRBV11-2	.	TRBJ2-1	TGTGCCAGCAGCTCCCTCAATGAGCAGTTCTTC	CASSSLNEQFF
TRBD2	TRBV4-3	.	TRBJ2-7	TGCGCCAGCAGCCAAGATCTCGGGAGGAACGAGCAGTACTTC	CASSQDLGRNEQYF
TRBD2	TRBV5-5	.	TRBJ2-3	TGTGCCAGCAGCTTGATCGATAGCGGGTCCGGGGTGGATACGCAGTATTTT	CASSLIDSGSGVDTQYF
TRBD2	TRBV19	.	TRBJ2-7	TGTGCCAGTAGTATTGCCCCGAAAAAGAGCGGGATCTACGAGCAGTACTTC	CASSIAPKKSGIYEQYF
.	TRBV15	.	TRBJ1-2	TGTGCCACCAGCAGAGTTTTGATCGCAGAAACGAGCTACACCTTC	CATSRVLIAETSYTF